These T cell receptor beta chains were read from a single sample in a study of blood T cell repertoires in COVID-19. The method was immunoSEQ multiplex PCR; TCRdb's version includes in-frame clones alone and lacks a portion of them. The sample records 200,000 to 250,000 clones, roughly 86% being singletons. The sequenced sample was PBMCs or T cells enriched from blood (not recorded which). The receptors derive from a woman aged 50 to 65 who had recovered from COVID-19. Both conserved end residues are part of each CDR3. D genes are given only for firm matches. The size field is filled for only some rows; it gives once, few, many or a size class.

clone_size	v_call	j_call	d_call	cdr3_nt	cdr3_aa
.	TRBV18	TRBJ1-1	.	TGTGCCAGCTCACAGGGGGGGAAGACTGAAGCTTTCTTT	CASSQGGKTEAFF
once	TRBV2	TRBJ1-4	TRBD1	TGTGCCAGCAGTGAGGACAGGCGATCTAATGAAAAACTGTTTTTT	CASSEDRRSNEKLFF
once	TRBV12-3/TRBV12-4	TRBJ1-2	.	TGTGCCAGCACACGGGGGGTGGTCTATGGCTACACCTTC	CASTRGVVYGYTF
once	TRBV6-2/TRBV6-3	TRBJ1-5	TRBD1	TGTGCCAGCAGCTATGTCCCGGGACAGGGGGATCAGCCCCAGCATTTT	CASSYVPGQGDQPQHF
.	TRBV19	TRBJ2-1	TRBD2	TGTGCCAGTAGCCCACGGGCTAGCGGGAGGACTGACAATGAGCAGTTCTTC	CASSPRASGRTDNEQFF
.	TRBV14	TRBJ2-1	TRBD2	TGTGCCAGCAGCCAAGATCTCTTTTTCGTAGCGGGAGGGCCGGGGGAGCAGTTCTTC	CASSQDLFFVAGGPGEQFF
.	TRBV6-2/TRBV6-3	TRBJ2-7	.	TGTGCCAGCAGTTTCCGGGGTCACTCCTACGAGCAGTACTTC	CASSFRGHSYEQYF
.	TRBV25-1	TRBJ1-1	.	TGTGCCAGCAGTGAACTTACGAGGGACACTGAAGCTTTCTTT	CASSELTRDTEAFF
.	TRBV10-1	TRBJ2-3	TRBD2	TGCGCCAGCAGTGAGTCGGGGGGGTCCTTGTATTTT	CASSESGGSLYF
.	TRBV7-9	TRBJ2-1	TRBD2	TGTGCCAGCAGCCTGCAACCACGACTAGCGGGAGTATACAATGAGCAGTTCTTC	CASSLQPRLAGVYNEQFF
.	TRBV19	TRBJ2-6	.	TGTGCCAGCCGAACTCTTGGGGCCAACGTCCTGACTTTC	CASRTLGANVLTF